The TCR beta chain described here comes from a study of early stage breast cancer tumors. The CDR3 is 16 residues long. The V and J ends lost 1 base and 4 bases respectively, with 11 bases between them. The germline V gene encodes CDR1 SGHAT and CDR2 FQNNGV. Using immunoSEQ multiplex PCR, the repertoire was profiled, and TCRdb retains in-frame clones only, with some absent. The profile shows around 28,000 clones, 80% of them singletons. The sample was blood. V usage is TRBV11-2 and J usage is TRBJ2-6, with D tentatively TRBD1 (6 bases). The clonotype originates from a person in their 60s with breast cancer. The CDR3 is CASSLGSGTGANVLTF. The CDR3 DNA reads TGTGCCAGCAGCTTAGGCTCAGGGACAGGGGCCAACGTCCTGACTTTC.